The 5 T cell receptor beta chains below all came from one sample that was sequenced in a study of T cell responses to AZD1222 COVID-19 vaccine. TCRdb's copy holds only in-frame clones and misses some; the assay was immunoSEQ multiplex PCR. The sample contains 120,000 to 150,000 clones, around 90% of which appear only once. Sequenced material: peripheral blood, taken 28 days after the second AZD1222 dose. Receptors originate from an adult who received the AZD1222 COVID-19 vaccine.

V is TRBV6-2 or TRBV6-3 and J is TRBJ1-1; no firm D call. CDR3 length: 13 residues. With 5 bases removed from V and 6 bases from J, the gap between germline ends came to 13 bases. Germline CDR1 and CDR2: MNHEY and SVGEGT. CDR3 sequence reads: CASSHDVRAEAFF. The CDR3 DNA reads as TGTGCCAGCAGTCACGACGTTCGGGCTGAAGCTTTCTTT.

The chain combines TRBV7-2 with TRBJ1-3, with a possible D match to TRBD1 (6 bases). V lost 5 bases and J 8 bases, leaving 10 bases between the germline ends. Germline V gene sequence: CDR1 SGHTA, CDR2 FQGNSA. This CDR3 has 12 amino acids. The CDR3 sequence is CASSPEGDTIYF. The CDR3, as DNA: TGTGCCAGCAGCCCAGAGGGGGACACCATATATTTT.

This CDR3 reads CASSLSPAGLAGVDEQFF. CDR3 in DNA: TGTGCCAGCAGTTTATCCCCCGCGGGACTAGCGGGAGTGGATGAGCAGTTCTTC. The rearrangement joins TRBV27 to TRBJ2-1, with 14 bases matching TRBD2. V was clipped by 0 bases and J by 8 bases; unmatched bases: 9. This CDR3 region has 18 residues. Germline CDR1 MNHEY, CDR2 SMNVEV (reference sequence).

The chain combines TRBV27 with TRBJ2-2; D possibly uses TRBD1 or TRBD2 (5 bases each). The CDR3 consists of 14 residues. From germline, CDR1 is MNHEY and CDR2 SMNVEV (reference sequence). The V end lost 3 bases, the J end lost 3 bases, and 8 bases lay between the germline ends. The CDR3 sequence is CASSLGPYTGELFF. The DNA for the CDR3 is TGTGCCAGCAGTTTGGGACCTTACACCGGGGAGCTGTTTTTT.

The chain is built from TRBV7-9 and TRBJ2-7; maybe TRBD2 (5 bases). Germline V gives CDR1 SEHNR, CDR2 FQNEAQ (reference sequence). Trimming removed 6 bases from V and 1 base from J, with 10 bases in between. The CDR3 extends over 13 amino acids. This chain's CDR3 is CASSHEGSYEQYF. The DNA of the CDR3 is TGTGCCAGCAGTCATGAGGGTTCCTACGAGCAGTACTTC.